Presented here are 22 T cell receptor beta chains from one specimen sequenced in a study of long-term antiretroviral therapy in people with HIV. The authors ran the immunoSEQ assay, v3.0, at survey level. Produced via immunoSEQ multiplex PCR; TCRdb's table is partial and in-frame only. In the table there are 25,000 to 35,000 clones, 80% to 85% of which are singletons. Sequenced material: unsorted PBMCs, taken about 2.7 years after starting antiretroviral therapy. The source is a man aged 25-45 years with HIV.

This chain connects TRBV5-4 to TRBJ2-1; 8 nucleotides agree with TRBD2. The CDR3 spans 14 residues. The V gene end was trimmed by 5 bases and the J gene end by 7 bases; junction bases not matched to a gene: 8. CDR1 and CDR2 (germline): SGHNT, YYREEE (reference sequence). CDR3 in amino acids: CASRGGTSMNEQFF. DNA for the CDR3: TGTGCCAGCAGGGGAGGGACTAGTATGAATGAGCAGTTCTTC.

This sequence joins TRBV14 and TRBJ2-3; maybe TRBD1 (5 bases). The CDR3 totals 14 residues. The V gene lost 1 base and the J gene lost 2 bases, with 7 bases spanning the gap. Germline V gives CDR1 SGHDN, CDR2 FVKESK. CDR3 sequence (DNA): TGTGCCAGCAGCCAAGGACAGCACACAGATACGCAGTATTTT. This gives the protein CASSQGQHTDTQYF.

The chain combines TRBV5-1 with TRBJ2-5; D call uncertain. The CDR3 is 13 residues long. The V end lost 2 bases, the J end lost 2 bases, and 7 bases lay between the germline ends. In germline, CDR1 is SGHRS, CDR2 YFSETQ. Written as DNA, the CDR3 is TGCGCCAGCAGCTTTGCAATTCAAGAGACCCAGTACTTC. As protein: CASSFAIQETQYF.

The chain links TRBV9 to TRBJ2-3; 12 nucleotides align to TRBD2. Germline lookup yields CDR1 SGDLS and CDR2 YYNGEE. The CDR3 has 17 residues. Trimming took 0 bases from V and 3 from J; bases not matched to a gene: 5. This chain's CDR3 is CASSVGPSGGATDTQYF. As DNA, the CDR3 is TGTGCCAGCAGCGTAGGCCCTAGCGGGGGGGCAACAGATACGCAGTATTTT.

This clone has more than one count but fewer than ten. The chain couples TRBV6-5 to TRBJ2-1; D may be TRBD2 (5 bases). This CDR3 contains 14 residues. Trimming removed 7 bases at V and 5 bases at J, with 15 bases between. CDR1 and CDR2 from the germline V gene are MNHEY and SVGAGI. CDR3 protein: CASKRNTGNNEQFF. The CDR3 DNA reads TGTGCCAGCAAGCGGAACACGGGTAACAATGAGCAGTTCTTC.

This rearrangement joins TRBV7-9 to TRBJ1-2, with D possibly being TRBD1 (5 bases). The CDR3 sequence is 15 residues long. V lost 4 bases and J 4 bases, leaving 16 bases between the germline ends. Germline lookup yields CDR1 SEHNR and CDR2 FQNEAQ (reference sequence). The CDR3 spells CASSSGLGVRYGYTF. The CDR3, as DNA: TGTGCCAGCAGCTCGGGTTTGGGGGTTCGCTATGGCTACACCTTC.

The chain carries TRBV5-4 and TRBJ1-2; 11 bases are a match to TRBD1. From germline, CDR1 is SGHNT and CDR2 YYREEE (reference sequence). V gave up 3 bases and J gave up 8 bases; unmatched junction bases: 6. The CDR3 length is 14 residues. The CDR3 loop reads CASSSGTGGRGYTF. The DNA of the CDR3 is TGTGCCAGCAGCTCCGGGACAGGGGGAAGAGGCTACACCTTC.

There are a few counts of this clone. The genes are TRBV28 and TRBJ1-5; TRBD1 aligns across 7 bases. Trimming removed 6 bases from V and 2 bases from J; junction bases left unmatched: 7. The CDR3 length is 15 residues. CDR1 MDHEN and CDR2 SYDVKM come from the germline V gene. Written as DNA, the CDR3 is TGTGCCAGCAGCAACCCTACAGGGGGCAATCAGCCCCAGCATTTT. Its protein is CASSNPTGGNQPQHF.

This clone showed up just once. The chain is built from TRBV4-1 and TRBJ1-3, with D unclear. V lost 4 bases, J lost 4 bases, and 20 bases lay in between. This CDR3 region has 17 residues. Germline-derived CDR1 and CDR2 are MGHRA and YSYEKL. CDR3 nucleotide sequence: TGCGCCAGCAGCCGACTATTACTGACTGGGAGGGGAAACACCATATATTTT. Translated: CASSRLLLTGRGNTIYF.

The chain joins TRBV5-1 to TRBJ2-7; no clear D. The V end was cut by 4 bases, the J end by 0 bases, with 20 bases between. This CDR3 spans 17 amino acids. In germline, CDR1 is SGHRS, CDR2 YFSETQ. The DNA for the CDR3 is TGCGCCAGCAGCCCCGAGGACGGCCGCGATGGCTCCTACGAGCAGTACTTC. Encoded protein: CASSPEDGRDGSYEQYF.

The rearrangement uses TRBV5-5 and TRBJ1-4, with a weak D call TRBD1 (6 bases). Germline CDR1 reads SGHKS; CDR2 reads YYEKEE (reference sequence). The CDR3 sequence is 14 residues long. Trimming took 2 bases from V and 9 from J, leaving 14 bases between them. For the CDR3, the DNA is TGTGCCAGCAGCTTAGGGGGGGAGCTGCAAAAACTGTTTTTT. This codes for CASSLGGELQKLFF.

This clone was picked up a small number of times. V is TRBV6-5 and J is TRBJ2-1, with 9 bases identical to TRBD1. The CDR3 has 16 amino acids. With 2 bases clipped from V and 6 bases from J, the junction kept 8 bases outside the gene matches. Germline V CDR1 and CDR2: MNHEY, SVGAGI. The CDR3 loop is CASSYVGGQGFNEQFF. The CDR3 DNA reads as TGTGCCAGCAGTTACGTGGGGGGACAGGGTTTCAATGAGCAGTTCTTC.

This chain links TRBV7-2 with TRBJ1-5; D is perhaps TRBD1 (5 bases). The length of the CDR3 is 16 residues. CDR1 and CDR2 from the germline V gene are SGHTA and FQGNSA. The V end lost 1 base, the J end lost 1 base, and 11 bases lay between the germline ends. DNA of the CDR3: TGTGCCAGCAGCTTAGGTCCTCCAGGGAGCAATCAGCCCCAGCATTTT. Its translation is CASSLGPPGSNQPQHF.

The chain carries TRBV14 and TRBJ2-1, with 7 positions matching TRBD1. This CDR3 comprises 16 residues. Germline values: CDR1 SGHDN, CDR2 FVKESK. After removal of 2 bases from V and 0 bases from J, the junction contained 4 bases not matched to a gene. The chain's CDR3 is CASSQPTGASYNEQFF. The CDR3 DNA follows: TGTGCCAGCAGCCAACCTACAGGGGCCTCCTACAATGAGCAGTTCTTC.

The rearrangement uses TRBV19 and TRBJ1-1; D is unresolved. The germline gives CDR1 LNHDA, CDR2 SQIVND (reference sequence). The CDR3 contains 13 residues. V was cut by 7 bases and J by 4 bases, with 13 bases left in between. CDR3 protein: CASIGVIATEAFF. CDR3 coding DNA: TGTGCCAGTATCGGTGTAATCGCCACTGAAGCTTTCTTT.

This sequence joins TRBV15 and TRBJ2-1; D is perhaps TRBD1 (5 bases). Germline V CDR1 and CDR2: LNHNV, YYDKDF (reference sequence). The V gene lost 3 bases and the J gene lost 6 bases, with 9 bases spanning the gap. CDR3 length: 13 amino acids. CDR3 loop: CATSRDKRNEQFF. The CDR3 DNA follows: TGTGCCACCAGCAGGGACAAGCGCAATGAGCAGTTCTTC.

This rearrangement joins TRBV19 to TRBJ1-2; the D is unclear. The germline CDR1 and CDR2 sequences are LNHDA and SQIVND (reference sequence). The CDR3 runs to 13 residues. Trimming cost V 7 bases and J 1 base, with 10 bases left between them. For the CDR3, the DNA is TGTGCCAGTACACCCCACGATAACTATGGCTACACCTTC. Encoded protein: CASTPHDNYGYTF.

The CDR3 here is CASSPGGDQPQHF. CDR3 DNA: TGTGCCAGCAGCCCCGGGGGCGATCAGCCCCAGCATTTT. The gene calls are TRBV5-4 and TRBJ1-5; D may be TRBD1 (6 bases). V shed 4 bases and J shed 5 bases, with 10 bases lying between them. Per the germline V gene, CDR1 is SGHNT and CDR2 is YYREEE (reference sequence). The length of the CDR3 is 13 residues.

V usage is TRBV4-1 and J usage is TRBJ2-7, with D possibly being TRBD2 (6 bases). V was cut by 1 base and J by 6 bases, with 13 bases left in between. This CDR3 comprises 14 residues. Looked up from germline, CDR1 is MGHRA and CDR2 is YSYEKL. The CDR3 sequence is CASSQGGEAGEQYF. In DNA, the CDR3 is TGCGCCAGCAGCCAAGGTGGGGAGGCGGGCGAGCAGTACTTC.

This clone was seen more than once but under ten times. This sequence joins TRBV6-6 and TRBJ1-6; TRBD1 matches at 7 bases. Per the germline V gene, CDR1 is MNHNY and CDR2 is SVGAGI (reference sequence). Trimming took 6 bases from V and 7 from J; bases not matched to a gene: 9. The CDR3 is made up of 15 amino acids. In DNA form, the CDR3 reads TGTGCCAGCAGCCTTCATCGACAGGGAAATTCACCCCTCCACTTT. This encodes CASSLHRQGNSPLHF.

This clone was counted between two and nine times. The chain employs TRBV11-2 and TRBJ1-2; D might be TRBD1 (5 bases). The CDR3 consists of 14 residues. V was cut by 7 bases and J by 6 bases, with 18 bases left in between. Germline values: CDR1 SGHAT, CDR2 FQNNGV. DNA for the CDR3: TGTGCCAGCACCCTCGCAGGGAGGGCAGATGGCTACACCTTC. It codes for CASTLAGRADGYTF.

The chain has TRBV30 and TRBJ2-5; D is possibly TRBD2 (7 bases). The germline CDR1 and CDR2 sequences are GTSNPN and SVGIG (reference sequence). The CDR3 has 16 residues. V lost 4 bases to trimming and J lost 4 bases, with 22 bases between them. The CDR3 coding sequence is TGTGCCTGGACCGTTGTGGGAGGGGGGTTCGTAGAGACCCAGTACTTC. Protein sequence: CAWTVVGGGFVETQYF.